These 24 T cell receptor beta chains were sequenced from one sample in a study of OX40 agonist ivuxolimab in advanced cancers. This table comes from immunoSEQ multiplex PCR, and its TCRdb copy is limited to in-frame clones, with some not included. The repertoire consists of roughly 11,000 clones, with roughly 77% occurring once and the leading ten covering roughly 13%. Here the sequenced sample was CD4+ or CD8+ T cells sorted from blood, taken in a trial of the OX40 agonist ivuxolimab. The receptor source for this set is an adult with an advanced solid tumor such as melanoma, head and neck, liver or kidney cancer.

The chain couples TRBV7-9 to TRBJ2-1; TRBD2 matches at 8 bases. With 5 bases clipped from V and 6 bases from J, the junction kept 15 bases outside the gene matches. The CDR3 length is 17 residues. The V gene's germline CDR1 is SEHNR and CDR2 FQNEAQ (reference sequence). This chain's CDR3 is CASSDEPGLVIFNEQFF. CDR3 bases: TGTGCCAGCAGCGACGAACCGGGACTAGTAATATTCAATGAGCAGTTCTTC.

A single count supports this clone. This chain joins TRBV5-4 and TRBJ2-3, with 7 bases matching TRBD1. The trim removed 4 bases at V and 0 bases at J, leaving 5 bases unmatched. Per the germline V gene, CDR1 is SGHNT and CDR2 is YYREEE (reference sequence). CDR3 length: 15 amino acids. This chain's CDR3 is CASSIGTVSTDTQYF. Here the CDR3 DNA reads TGTGCCAGCAGCATAGGGACAGTTAGCACAGATACGCAGTATTTT.

This clone is deemed medium-sized (0.01 to 0.1%). This CDR3 reads CASKLAGGKYNEQFF. The CDR3 DNA reads as TGTGCCAGCAAGCTTGCGGGAGGCAAGTACAATGAGCAGTTCTTC. V and J are TRBV11-3 and TRBJ2-1; 8 bases match TRBD2. Losses at the gene ends were 7 bases for V and 4 bases for J; bases not matched to a gene: 9. This CDR3 is 15 amino acids long. Germline V lookup: CDR1 SGHNT, CDR2 YENEEA.

V and J are TRBV5-1 and TRBJ1-1, with TRBD1 identical over 9 bases. With 4 bases clipped from V and 1 base from J, the junction kept 5 bases outside the gene matches. The germline CDR1 and CDR2 sequences are SGHRS and YFSETQ. The CDR3 consists of 15 residues. CDR3 amino acids: CASSITGGKNTEAFF. The CDR3 DNA is TGCGCCAGCAGCATTACAGGGGGCAAGAACACTGAAGCTTTCTTT.

The CDR3 reads CASSYPSGSSYEQYF. Written as DNA, the CDR3 is TGTGCCAGCAGTTACCCTAGCGGGAGCTCCTACGAGCAGTACTTC. V usage is TRBV6-6 and J usage is TRBJ2-7, with TRBD2 matching over 10 bases. Per the germline V gene, CDR1 is MNHNY and CDR2 is SVGAGI (reference sequence). V dropped 2 bases and J dropped 0; count of bases not matched to a gene: 1. This CDR3 has 15 amino acids.

This clone was seen a handful of times. V and J are TRBV11-2 and TRBJ2-5; D remains unclear. The V gene's germline CDR1 is SGHAT and CDR2 FQNNGV. Trimming cost V 0 bases and J 5 bases, with 16 bases left between them. The CDR3 runs 16 residues. CDR3 residues: CASSLDLRGSGETQYF. DNA for the CDR3: TGTGCCAGCAGCTTAGATTTGAGAGGTTCTGGGGAGACCCAGTACTTC.

The chain links TRBV9 to TRBJ2-5; D is ambiguous. The V end was cut by 3 bases, the J end by 4 bases, with 16 bases between. From germline, CDR1 is SGDLS and CDR2 YYNGEE. The CDR3 has 15 residues. The CDR3 DNA reads TGTGCCAGCAGCGCGCACGCCGGTCGCGGAGAGACCCAGTACTTC. Protein sequence: CASSAHAGRGETQYF.

The V call is TRBV15, the J call TRBJ2-2, with TRBD2 matching 9 bases. CDR3 size: 17 residues. CDR1 and CDR2 from the germline V gene are LNHNV and YYDKDF (reference sequence). The V segment lost 1 base and the J segment 4 bases; nucleotides outside the gene matches: 7. The CDR3 region is CATSRGVGGGGTGELFF. The CDR3 DNA follows: TGTGCCACCAGCAGAGGGGTCGGCGGGGGGGGCACCGGGGAGCTGTTTTTT.

The chain recombines TRBV27 with TRBJ1-1, with TRBD1 as a possible D gene (5 bases). CDR1 and CDR2 from the germline V gene are MNHEY and SMNVEV (reference sequence). The CDR3 is 15 residues long. Trimming removed 6 bases at V and 1 base at J, with 15 bases between. The CDR3 loop is CASSTKGIWNTEAFF. In nucleotides, the CDR3 is TGTGCCAGCAGCACTAAGGGGATATGGAACACTGAAGCTTTCTTT.

The V and J genes are TRBV7-8 and TRBJ1-1; D unclear. Trimming took 4 bases from V and 4 from J, leaving 13 bases between them. The CDR3 length is 14 residues. The germline V gene encodes CDR1 SGHVS and CDR2 FQNEAQ. The CDR3 reads CASSSRGRGTEAFF. The CDR3 DNA sequence: TGTGCCAGCAGCTCCAGAGGGCGTGGCACTGAAGCTTTCTTT.

The rearrangement uses TRBV7-9 and TRBJ1-1; the D is unclear. The CDR3 totals 14 residues. Looked up from germline, CDR1 is SEHNR and CDR2 is FQNEAQ (reference sequence). The germline V and J ends were trimmed by 2 bases and 10 bases, with 17 bases remaining between them. DNA of the CDR3: TGTGCCAGCAGCTTAAGAGATTGGGGATCGGTAGCTTTCTTT. Translated: CASSLRDWGSVAFF.

The V and J genes are TRBV18 and TRBJ2-1, with a tentative D call TRBD2 (6 bases). Trimming stripped 3 bases from V and 10 bases from J, with 10 bases between. The CDR3 covers 12 residues. CDR1 and CDR2 (germline): KGHSH, LQKENI. The CDR3 here is CASSPGGREQFF. The CDR3 nucleotides are TGTGCCAGCTCACCCGGGGGAAGAGAGCAGTTCTTC.

This clone was detected a few times. The chain joins TRBV27 to TRBJ1-5; 10 bases are a match to TRBD1. Germline CDR1 and CDR2: MNHEY and SMNVEV (reference sequence). Unmatched junction bases numbered 3, after V lost 5 bases and J lost 5 bases. The CDR3 extends over 14 amino acids. CDR3: CASSAGTGDQPQHF. CDR3 nucleotide sequence: TGTGCCAGCAGTGCCGGGACAGGGGATCAGCCCCAGCATTTT.

This chain connects TRBV2 to TRBJ1-4; no definite D call. Germline CDR1 SNHLY, CDR2 FYNNEI. This CDR3 spans 11 amino acids. The germline V and J ends were trimmed by 7 bases and 12 bases, with 12 bases remaining between them. CDR3 region: CASTLHRELFF. In DNA form, the CDR3 reads TGTGCCAGCACCCTTCATCGGGAACTGTTTTTT.

V usage is TRBV11-1 and J usage is TRBJ2-7; 15 bases are a match to TRBD2. Germline loops: CDR1 SGHAT, CDR2 FQDESV (reference sequence). The J segment lost 7 bases and the V segment lost 4 bases, leaving 5 bases of the junction unmatched. The length of the CDR3 is 15 residues. CDR3 residues: CASSWTSGGAQEQYF. CDR3 nucleotide sequence: TGTGCCAGCAGCTGGACTAGCGGGGGGGCTCAAGAGCAGTACTTC. The full variable domain, rest sourced from reference TRBV11-1 and TRBJ2-7, is EAEVAQSPRYKITEKSQAVAFWCDPISGHATLYWYRQILGQGPELLVQFQDESVVDDSQLPKDRFSAERLKGVDSTLKIQPAELGDSAMYLCASSWTSGGAQEQYFGPGTRLTVT.

The CDR3 sequence is CASSDVASGGTDTQYF. CDR3 nucleotide sequence: TGTGCCAGCAGTGACGTGGCTAGCGGGGGGACAGATACGCAGTATTTT. This rearrangement joins TRBV6-4 to TRBJ2-3; the match to TRBD2 covers 11 bases. Unmatched junction bases numbered 4, after V lost 2 bases and J lost 3 bases. Looked up from germline, CDR1 is MRHNA and CDR2 is SNTAGT. This CDR3 is built from 16 residues.

V usage is TRBV7-6 and J usage is TRBJ1-1, with unresolved D. Germline V gene sequence: CDR1 SGHVS, CDR2 FNYEAQ. Trimming cost V 1 base and J 4 bases, with 13 bases left between them. CDR3 size: 15 residues. CDR3 amino acids: CASSLGPAGGTEAFF. The CDR3 nucleotides are TGTGCCAGCAGCTTAGGCCCGGCCGGAGGCACTGAAGCTTTCTTT.

This clone was observed once. The CDR3 sequence: CASSLLQPYNEQFF. The CDR3, as DNA: TGTGCCAGCAGCTTGCTACAACCTTACAATGAGCAGTTCTTC. This sequence joins TRBV11-1 and TRBJ2-1, with D uncertain. The CDR3 length is 14 residues. From germline, CDR1 is SGHAT and CDR2 FQDESV (reference sequence). The ends were cut back, 3 bases at V and 4 bases at J, with 10 bases in the middle.

By its share, this clone is medium-sized. The chain joins TRBV5-1 to TRBJ2-7; the match to TRBD1 covers 7 bases. Trimming cost V 5 bases and J 2 bases; bases outside gene matches: 4. This CDR3 has 13 residues. Germline V gene lookup returns CDR1 SGHRS and CDR2 YFSETQ. The CDR3 coding sequence is TGCGCCAGCAGTGACAGGGACACCTACGAGCAGTACTTC. Its translation is CASSDRDTYEQYF.

The chain couples TRBV5-1 to TRBJ2-7, with a weak D call TRBD1 (6 bases). CDR1 is SGHRS and CDR2 is YFSETQ in the germline V gene. This CDR3 region has 13 residues. The ends were cut back, 5 bases at V and 6 bases at J, with 15 bases in the middle. This CDR3 reads CASRGTTGLEQYF. The CDR3 bases are TGCGCCAGCAGAGGAACAACAGGGCTCGAGCAGTACTTC.

This chain joins TRBV6-1 and TRBJ2-7, with D perhaps TRBD2 (6 bases). In germline, CDR1 is MNHNS, CDR2 SASEGT. There are 12 residues in the CDR3. V gave up 6 bases and J gave up 4 bases, with 10 bases separating them. CDR3 coding DNA: TGTGCCAGCAGCATGGAGGGTTACGAGCAGTACTTC. It yields the protein CASSMEGYEQYF.

The rearrangement uses TRBV5-6 and TRBJ2-7; D is unresolved. The V gene lost 1 base and the J gene lost 2 bases, with 4 bases spanning the gap. This CDR3 is built from 12 residues. Germline values: CDR1 SGHDT, CDR2 YYEEEE. In nucleotides, the CDR3 is TGTGCCAGCAGCTTGTCCCCCTACGAGCAGTACTTC. As protein: CASSLSPYEQYF.

The CDR3 region has the DNA TGTGCCAGCAGTGAACCGGGACGGTCCTATGGCTACACCTTC. Translated, it gives CASSEPGRSYGYTF. The rearrangement uses TRBV6-1 and TRBJ1-2, with a tentative D call TRBD1 (5 bases). The CDR3 covers 14 residues. Trimming removed 2 bases at V and 4 bases at J, with 11 bases between. Germline V gene sequence: CDR1 MNHNS, CDR2 SASEGT.

The chain links TRBV5-4 to TRBJ2-7, with a tentative D call TRBD1 (7 bases). Looked up from germline, CDR1 is SGHNT and CDR2 is YYREEE (reference sequence). The CDR3 is 14 amino acids. The V end was cut by 0 bases, the J end by 4 bases, with 11 bases between. Here the CDR3 reads CASSLGDSGYEQYF. In nucleotides, the CDR3 is TGTGCCAGCAGCTTGGGGGACAGCGGGTACGAGCAGTACTTC.